This TCR beta chain was documented in a study of cytomegalovirus exposure and HLA in healthy donors. In the study overall: Among around 180 million T cells, an earlier analysis found 90 million to 130 million unique TCR beta sequences. Study observations and caveats: The authors considered a cluster of highly shared sequence variants likely to be a sequencing artifact. Most TCRs appeared rarely, but some public TCRs recurred in many donors.

Germline CDR1 WSHSY, CDR2 SAAADI. This CDR3 spans 12 amino acids. Trimming pared 2 bases from V and 8 bases from J, leaving 9 bases between. Turning to this clone: As yet, its antigen is unknown.

PCR primers comprised 60 Vbeta and 13 Jbeta primers. This table comes from immunoSEQ multiplex PCR, and its TCRdb copy is limited to in-frame clones, with some not included. This sample carries 150,000 to 200,000 clones, approximately 82% of them seen once, and the ten largest clones take 1.5%. Sample: PBMCs. The clonotype originates from a male donor in good health and CMV-seronegative. V usage is TRBV10-2 and J usage is TRBJ1-1, with D uncertain. CDR3 DNA: TGCGCCAGCAGTGAGCCCCAAACAGAAGCTTTCTTT. The encoded protein is CASSEPQTEAFF.